This is a list of T cell receptor beta chains from one sample in a study of neoadjuvant anti-PD-1 for oral cavity cancer. Only in-frame clones appear in the TCRdb table, and some are missing; sequencing was by immunoSEQ multiplex PCR. The sample holds 14,000 or so clones, about 76% seen once. The sequences come from PBMCs, collected after nivolumab (anti-PD-1) treatment. The receptors were sampled from a person aged 35 to 85 with oral cavity squamous cell carcinoma. CDR3s include the opening cysteine and the closing phenylalanine or tryptophan. The D gene is left open where the match is weak. Expanded clones get a size class; other rows say once, few or many, or leave the size out.

J | size | V | D | DNA | CDR3
TRBJ1-3 | NA | TRBV19 | NA | TGTGCCAGTAGTACCGACATCTTTGGAAACACCATATATTTT | CASSTDIFGNTIYF
TRBJ2-3 | few | TRBV25-1 | NA | TGTGCCAGCAGTTCCTCTTCTAGCACAGATACGCAGTATTTT | CASSSSSSTDTQYF
TRBJ2-7 | once | TRBV5-4 | TRBD2 | TGTGCCAGCACCGTTAGACTAGCGGGAGGTGAGGAGCAGTACTTC | CASTVRLAGGEEQYF
TRBJ1-1 | NA | TRBV27 | TRBD1 | TGTGCCAGCAGTCCTGGGGACAGGGGAGGGGCTGAAGCTTTCTTT | CASSPGDRGGAEAFF
TRBJ2-1 | NA | TRBV2 | NA | TGTGCCAGCAGTGATAGGGACTCGAAACGGGGTGAGCAGTTCTTC | CASSDRDSKRGEQFF
TRBJ2-2 | NA | TRBV30 | NA | TGTGCCTGGAAACGGACCATGAACACCGGGGAGCTGTTTTTT | CAWKRTMNTGELFF
TRBJ2-1 | NA | TRBV7-2 | NA | TGTGCCAGCAGCCCCAACTGGGGTAGCCTCTATGAGCAGTTCTTC | CASSPNWGSLYEQFF
TRBJ2-7 | NA | TRBV6-1 | NA | TGTGCCAGCAGTGAAGCATACCCCAGTCAAACCTACGAGCAGTACTTC | CASSEAYPSQTYEQYF
TRBJ1-1 | once | TRBV6-5 | NA | TGTGCCAGCAGTACAACGAGAGCTGAAGCTTTCTTT | CASSTTRAEAFF
TRBJ2-7 | NA | TRBV6-5 | TRBD2 | TGTGCCAGTTCCGTAGCGGGAGATCCCAACGAGCAGTACTTC | CASSVAGDPNEQYF
TRBJ2-7 | NA | TRBV6-5 | TRBD2 | TGTGCCAGCAGTAGGACTAGCGGTTCCTACGAGCAGTACTTC | CASSRTSGSYEQYF
TRBJ1-4 | NA | TRBV18 | TRBD1 | TGTGCCAGCTCACCACCGAATCCGGGACAGGGGAATGAAAAACTGTTTTTT | CASSPPNPGQGNEKLFF
TRBJ1-3 | NA | TRBV29-1 | NA | TGCAGCGTTGACAGGGGCGGAAACACCATATATTTT | CSVDRGGNTIYF
TRBJ1-1 | NA | TRBV19 | TRBD1 | TGTGCCAGTAGTACTCGGGACAGAAACACTGAAGCTTTCTTT | CASSTRDRNTEAFF
TRBJ2-1 | NA | TRBV5-8 | NA | TGTGCCAGCAGCTGGCGACTAGCCTACAATGAGCAGTTCTTC | CASSWRLAYNEQFF
TRBJ2-1 | NA | TRBV7-9 | NA | TGTGCCATCCCCTTTGGAGGGAGCGACAATGAGCAGTTCTTC | CAIPFGGSDNEQFF
TRBJ2-1 | few | TRBV10-1 | TRBD2 | TGCGCCAGCAGTACCGGGACTAGGGGAAGTGAGCAGTTCTTC | CASSTGTRGSEQFF
TRBJ1-4 | NA | TRBV7-9 | TRBD1 | TGTGCCAGCAGCTTGACAGGGCTCCCTAATGAAAAACTGTTTTTT | CASSLTGLPNEKLFF
TRBJ2-7 | once | TRBV21-1 | NA | TGTGCCAGCAGCAAAGGAAATAGGAGCGAGAGGCGATACTACGAGCAGTACTTC | CASSKGNRSERRYYEQYF
TRBJ2-3 | NA | TRBV11-2 | NA | TGTGCCAGCAGCCGTTACTTGAGAGGGGCTAGCACAGATACGCAGTATTTT | CASSRYLRGASTDTQYF
TRBJ2-7 | NA | TRBV19 | NA | TGTGCCAGTAGTATAGCAGCTTCTTCCGAGTACGAGCAGTACTTC | CASSIAASSEYEQYF
TRBJ1-1 | NA | TRBV10-3 | NA | TGTGCCATCAGTGAGGGCATCAGTGAAGCTTTCTTT | CAISEGISEAFF
TRBJ2-1 | NA | TRBV6-6 | NA | TGTGCCAGCAGTTACGCCCGACAGGGAGGCTACAATGAGCAGTTCTTC | CASSYARQGGYNEQFF
TRBJ1-3 | NA | TRBV2 | NA | TGTGCCAGCAAGGGGTTAAAACAAGGAAACACCATATATTTT | CASKGLKQGNTIYF